The clone carrying this T cell receptor beta chain showed up many times. Its antigen is undetermined. This sample was taken from a study of T cells in Graves' hyperthyroidism and ophthalmopathy. Whole-study results and caveats: The model made its ophthalmopathy prediction, and onset followed a median around 6.5 months later. Stable hyperthyroidism was told apart from ophthalmopathy by a model built on 13 V-J features.

Authors of the study amplified TCR beta CDR3 regions from RNA transcripts. Researchers ran a first-round RT-PCR on the TCR CDR3 using the HTBI primer set. Each CDR3 protein is one row after TCRdb ran MiXCR on the multiplex PCR reads. The table includes 300,000 or so distinct CDR3 sequences, over 15% detected once. Trimming took 0 bases from V and 4 from J; bases not matched to a gene: 5. The CDR3 contains 15 residues. Germline values: CDR1 SGHTA, CDR2 FQGNSA. This rearrangement joins TRBV7-2 to TRBJ1-1; 7 bases are a match to TRBD1. The sequenced sample consisted of blood. The receptor was derived from a woman aged 55-69 years with Graves' ophthalmopathy. In DNA, the CDR3 is TGTGCCAGCAGCTTAGCGCAGGGGGGCTCCACTGAAGCTTTCTTT. As protein: CASSLAQGGSTEAFF. Together with reference TRBV7-2 and TRBJ1-1, the CDR3 gives the full variable domain: GAGVSQSPSNKVTEKGKDVELRCDPISGHTALYWYRQSLGQGLEFLIYFQGNSAPDKSGLPSDRFSAERTGGSVSTLTIQRTQQEDSAVYLCASSLAQGGSTEAFFGQGTRLTVV.